The 5 T cell receptor beta chains in this list originate from one sample, sequenced in a study of T cell responses to AZD1222 COVID-19 vaccine (dated by TCRdb to 2020 to 2023). The sample's time point, from its label and the paper: baseline before first vaccination. Library generation was performed with the immunoSEQ multiplex PCR assay. The source is immuneACCESS, and TCRdb retained only in-frame sequences with V and J called. Part of the clones is not carried over; for the studies checked, unresolved V genes explain less than half of this, and the remainder is unexplained. This sample has 120,000 to 150,000 clones in its table, and roughly 90% of those were observed once. About 3% of the sample belongs to the ten largest clones. The sample was peripheral blood, taken on day 0 of AZD1222 vaccination. These receptors originate from an adult in good health.

The chain joins TRBV18 to TRBJ2-1, with a tentative D call TRBD1 (5 bases). Germline loops: CDR1 KGHSH, CDR2 LQKENI. This CDR3 comprises 16 residues. V lost 0 bases and J 5 bases, leaving 14 bases between the germline ends. CDR3 sequence reads: CASSPPEQEPNNEQFF. CDR3 coding DNA: TGTGCCAGCTCACCACCGGAACAGGAGCCCAACAATGAGCAGTTCTTC. The whole variable domain, remainder taken from reference TRBV18 and TRBJ2-1, is NAGVMQNPRHLVRRRGQEARLRCSPMKGHSHVYWYRQLPEEGLKFMVYLQKENIIDESGMPKERFSAEFPKEGPSILRIQQVVRGDSAAYFCASSPPEQEPNNEQFFGPGTRLTVL.

The gene calls are TRBV24-1 and TRBJ2-3; either TRBD1 or TRBD2 may supply D (5 bases each). CDR1 KGHDR and CDR2 SFDVKD come from the germline V gene. V lost 4 bases to trimming and J lost 6 bases, with 22 bases between them. This CDR3 region has 17 residues. DNA for the CDR3: TGTGCCACCAGTGACGCTGACCTCGGGACCTCTAGGGATACGCAGTATTTT. Protein sequence: CATSDADLGTSRDTQYF.

This rearrangement joins TRBV6-5 to TRBJ1-5; the match to TRBD1 covers 7 bases. V was pared by 0 bases and J by 0 bases, with 2 bases of the junction left unmatched. The CDR3 sequence is 16 residues long. The germline gives CDR1 MNHEY, CDR2 SVGAGI. The CDR3 sequence is CASSYSDRASNQPQHF. The CDR3 region has the DNA TGTGCCAGCAGTTACTCTGACAGGGCTAGCAATCAGCCCCAGCATTTT.

This clone was seen more than once but under ten times. This chain connects TRBV3-1 (or the pseudogene TRBV3-2) to TRBJ2-7; the D gene is possibly TRBD2 (6 bases). Trimming removed 4 bases at V and 3 bases at J, with 13 bases between. CDR1 and CDR2 from the germline V gene are LGHDT and YNNKEL (reference sequence). The CDR3 length is 14 residues. The CDR3 spells CASSLRADYYEQYF. In DNA, the CDR3 is TGTGCCAGCAGCCTCAGGGCGGACTACTACGAGCAGTACTTC.

Only a few counts were recorded for this clone. This sequence joins TRBV5-4 and TRBJ1-3, with D possibly matching TRBD1 (5 bases). Per germline, CDR1 SGHNT and CDR2 YYREEE (reference sequence). The CDR3 is 13 amino acids. The V gene lost 4 bases and the J gene lost 8 bases, with 13 bases spanning the gap. CDR3 amino acids: CASSRRGSHTIYF. CDR3 DNA sequence: TGTGCCAGCAGCCGCCGGGGGAGTCACACCATATATTTT.